This T cell receptor (beta chain) was identified in a study of blood T cell repertoires in COVID-19. Study as a whole: Samples came from the United States, Italy and Spain, spanning acute and convalescent COVID-19. From T cells, B-cell-depleted T cells, or PBMCs came the material, which was cDNA or gDNA.

Trimming pared 4 bases from V and 3 bases from J, leaving 10 bases between. Germline CDR1 reads MNHEY; CDR2 reads SMNVEV (reference sequence). This CDR3 spans 14 amino acids. The assay was immunoSEQ multiplex PCR, and TCRdb's table has in-frame clones only and misses some. The sample consists of roughly 310,000 clones, more than 90% of them appearing once. The source of this sequence is a man in his sixties who had recovered from COVID-19. Source material: PBMCs or T cells enriched from blood (not recorded which). V gene TRBV27 combines with J gene TRBJ1-5; D is perhaps TRBD1 (5 bases). As DNA, the CDR3 is TGTGCCAGCAGTTCCTTGGACAACAATCAGCCCCAGCATTTT. It specifies CASSSLDNNQPQHF.